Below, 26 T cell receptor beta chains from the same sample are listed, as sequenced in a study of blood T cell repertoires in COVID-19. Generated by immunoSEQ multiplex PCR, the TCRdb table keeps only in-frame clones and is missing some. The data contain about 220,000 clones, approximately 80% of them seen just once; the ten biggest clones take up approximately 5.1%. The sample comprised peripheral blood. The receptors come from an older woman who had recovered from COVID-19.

The chain's CDR3 is CATSVLRGTGPTSGGYTF. The CDR3 coding sequence is TGTGCCACCAGTGTTCTTAGAGGGACAGGGCCTACCTCAGGGGGCTACACCTTC. This chain connects TRBV24-1 to TRBJ1-2, with 9 bases that match TRBD1. Unmatched junction bases numbered 20, after V lost 5 bases and J lost 8 bases. The CDR3 consists of 18 residues. Germline-derived CDR1 and CDR2 are KGHDR and SFDVKD.

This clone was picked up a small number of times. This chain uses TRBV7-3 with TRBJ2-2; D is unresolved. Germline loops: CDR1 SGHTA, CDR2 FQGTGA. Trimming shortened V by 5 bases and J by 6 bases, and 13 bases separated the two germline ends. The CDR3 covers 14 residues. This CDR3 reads CASSPPGRAGELFF. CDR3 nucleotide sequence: TGTGCCAGCAGCCCCCCCGGTAGAGCCGGGGAGCTGTTTTTT.

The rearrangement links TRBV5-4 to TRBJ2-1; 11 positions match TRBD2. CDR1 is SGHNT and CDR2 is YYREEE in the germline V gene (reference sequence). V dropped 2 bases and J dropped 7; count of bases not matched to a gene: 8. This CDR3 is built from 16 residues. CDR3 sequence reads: CASSLLAGVDANEQFF. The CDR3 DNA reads TGTGCCAGCAGCTTACTAGCGGGGGTCGATGCGAATGAGCAGTTCTTC. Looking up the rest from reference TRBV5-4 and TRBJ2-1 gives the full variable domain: ETGVTQSPTHLIKTRGQQVTLRCSSQSGHNTVSWYQQALGQGPQFIFQYYREEENGRGNFPPRFSGLQFPNYSSELNVNALELDDSALYLCASSLLAGVDANEQFFGPGTRLTVL.

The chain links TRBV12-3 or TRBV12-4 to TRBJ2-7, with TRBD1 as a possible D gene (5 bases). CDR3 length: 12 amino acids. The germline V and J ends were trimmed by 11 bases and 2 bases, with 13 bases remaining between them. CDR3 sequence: CASSDSPYEQYF. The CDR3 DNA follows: TGTGCCTCTTCAGACAGTCCCTACGAGCAGTACTTC.

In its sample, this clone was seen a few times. In nucleotides, the CDR3 is TGTGCCAGCAGCGACCTCCCCCCCCACAGGGGCTCTGGAAACACCATATATTTT. It translates to CASSDLPPHRGSGNTIYF. This chain joins TRBV2 and TRBJ1-3, with 7 bases fitting TRBD1. The CDR3 sequence is 18 residues long. Germline V gene data show CDR1 as SNHLY and CDR2 as FYNNEI. The V and J ends lost 6 bases and 0 bases, in that order; junction bases with no gene match: 14.

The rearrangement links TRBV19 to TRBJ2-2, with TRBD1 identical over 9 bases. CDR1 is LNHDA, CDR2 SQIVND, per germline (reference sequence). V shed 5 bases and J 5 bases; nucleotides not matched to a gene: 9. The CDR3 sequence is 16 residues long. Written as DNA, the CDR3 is TGTGCCAGTAGTCCAGGCGGGACAGGGAAAACCGGGGAGCTGTTTTTT. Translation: CASSPGGTGKTGELFF. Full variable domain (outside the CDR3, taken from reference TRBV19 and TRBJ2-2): DGGITQSPKYLFRKEGQNVTLSCEQNLNHDAMYWYRQDPGQGLRLIYYSQIVNDFQKGDIAEGYSVSREKKESFPLTVTSAQKNPTAFYLCASSPGGTGKTGELFFGEGSRLTVL.

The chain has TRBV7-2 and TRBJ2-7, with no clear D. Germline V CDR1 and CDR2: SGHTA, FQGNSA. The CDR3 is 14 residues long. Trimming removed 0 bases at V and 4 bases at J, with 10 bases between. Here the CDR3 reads CASSLAPGRYEQYF. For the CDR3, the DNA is TGTGCCAGCAGCTTAGCACCAGGCCGGTACGAGCAGTACTTC.

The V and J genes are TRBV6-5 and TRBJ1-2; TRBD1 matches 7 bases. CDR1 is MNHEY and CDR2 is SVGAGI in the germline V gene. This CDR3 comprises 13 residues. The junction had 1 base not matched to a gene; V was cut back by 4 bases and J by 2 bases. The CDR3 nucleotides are TGTGCCAGCAGTTCGACAGGGAACTATGGCTACACCTTC. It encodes CASSSTGNYGYTF.

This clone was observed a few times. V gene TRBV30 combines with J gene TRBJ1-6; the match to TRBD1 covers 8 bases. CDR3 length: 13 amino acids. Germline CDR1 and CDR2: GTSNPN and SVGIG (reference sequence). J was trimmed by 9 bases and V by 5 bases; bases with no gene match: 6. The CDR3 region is CAWGGQAGSPLHF. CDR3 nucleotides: TGTGCCTGGGGGGGACAGGCCGGTTCACCCCTCCACTTT. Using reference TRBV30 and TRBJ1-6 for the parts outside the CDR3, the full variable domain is SQTIHQWPATLVQPVGSPLSLECTVEGTSNPNLYWYRQAAGRGLQLLFYSVGIGQISSEVPQNLSASRPQDRQFILSSKKLLLSDSGFYLCAWGGQAGSPLHFGNGTRLTVT.

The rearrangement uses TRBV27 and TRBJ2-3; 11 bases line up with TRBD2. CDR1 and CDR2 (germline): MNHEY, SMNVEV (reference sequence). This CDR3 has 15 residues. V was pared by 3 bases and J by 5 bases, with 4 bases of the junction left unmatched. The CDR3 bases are TGTGCCAGCAGTTTTGGTCTAGCGGGGGGAGATACGCAGTATTTT. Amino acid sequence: CASSFGLAGGDTQYF.

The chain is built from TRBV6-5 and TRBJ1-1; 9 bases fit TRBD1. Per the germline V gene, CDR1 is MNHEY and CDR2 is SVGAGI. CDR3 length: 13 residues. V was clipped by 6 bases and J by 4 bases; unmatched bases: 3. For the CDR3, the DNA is TGTGCCAGCAGAGGACAGGGGTTCACTGAAGCTTTCTTT. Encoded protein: CASRGQGFTEAFF.

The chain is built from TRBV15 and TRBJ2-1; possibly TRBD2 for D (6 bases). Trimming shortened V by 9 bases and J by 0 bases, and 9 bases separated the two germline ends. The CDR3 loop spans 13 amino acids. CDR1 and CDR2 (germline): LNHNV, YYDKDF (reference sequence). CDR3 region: CATAGSSYNEQFF. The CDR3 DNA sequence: TGTGCCACGGCGGGGAGCTCCTACAATGAGCAGTTCTTC. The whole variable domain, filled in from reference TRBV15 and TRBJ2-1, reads DAMVIQNPRYQVTQFGKPVTLSCSQTLNHNVMYWYQQKSSQAPKLLFHYYDKDFNNEADTPDNFQSRRPNTSFCFLDIRSPGLGDTAMYLCATAGSSYNEQFFGPGTRLTVL.

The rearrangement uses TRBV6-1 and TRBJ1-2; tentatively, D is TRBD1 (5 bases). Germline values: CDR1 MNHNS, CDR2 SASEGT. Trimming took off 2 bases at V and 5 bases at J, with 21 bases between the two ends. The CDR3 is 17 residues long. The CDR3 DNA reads TGTGCCAGCAGTGAACAGGTGGGGGGGGTGATTGTGTATGGCTACACCTTC. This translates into CASSEQVGGVIVYGYTF.

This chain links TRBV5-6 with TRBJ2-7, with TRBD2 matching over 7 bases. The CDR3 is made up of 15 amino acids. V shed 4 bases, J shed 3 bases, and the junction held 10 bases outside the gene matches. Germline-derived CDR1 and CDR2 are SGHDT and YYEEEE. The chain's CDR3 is CASSNSGGSGYEQYF. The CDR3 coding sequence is TGTGCCAGCAGCAACTCGGGGGGTAGCGGCTACGAGCAGTACTTC.

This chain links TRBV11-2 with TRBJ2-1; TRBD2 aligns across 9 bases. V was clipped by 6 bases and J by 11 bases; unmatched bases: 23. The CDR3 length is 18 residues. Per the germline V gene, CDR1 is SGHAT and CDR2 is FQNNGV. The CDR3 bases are TGTGCCAGCAGGTTATCGCCGGACGGGCGGGGGGGCCCATCAAAGCAGTTCTTC. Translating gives CASRLSPDGRGGPSKQFF.

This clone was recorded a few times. CDR3 in DNA: TGCGCCAGCAGCATAGACACCCCAGGAACAGATACGCAGTATTTT. This codes for CASSIDTPGTDTQYF. The J gene is TRBJ2-3, the V gene TRBV5-1; no reliable D call. V lost 4 bases and J lost 3, with 15 bases in between. The CDR3 has 15 amino acids. Germline values: CDR1 SGHRS, CDR2 YFSETQ.

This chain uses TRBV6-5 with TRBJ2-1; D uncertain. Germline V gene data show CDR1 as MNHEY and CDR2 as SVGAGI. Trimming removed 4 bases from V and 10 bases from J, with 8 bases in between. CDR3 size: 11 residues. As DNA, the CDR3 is TGTGCCAGCAGTTCGCCACGGGAGCAGTTCTTC. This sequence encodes CASSSPREQFF.

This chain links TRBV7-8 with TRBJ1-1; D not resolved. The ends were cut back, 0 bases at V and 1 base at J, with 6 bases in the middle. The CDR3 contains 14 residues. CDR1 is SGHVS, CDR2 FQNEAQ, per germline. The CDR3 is CASSLAPGNTEAFF. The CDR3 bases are TGTGCCAGCAGCTTAGCACCCGGGAACACTGAAGCTTTCTTT.

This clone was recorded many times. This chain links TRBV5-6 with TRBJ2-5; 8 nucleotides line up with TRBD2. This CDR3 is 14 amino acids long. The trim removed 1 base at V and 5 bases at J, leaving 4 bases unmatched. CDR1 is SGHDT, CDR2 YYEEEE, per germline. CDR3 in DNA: TGTGCCAGCAGCTTGAAACCGGGAGGGGAGACCCAGTACTTC. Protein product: CASSLKPGGETQYF.

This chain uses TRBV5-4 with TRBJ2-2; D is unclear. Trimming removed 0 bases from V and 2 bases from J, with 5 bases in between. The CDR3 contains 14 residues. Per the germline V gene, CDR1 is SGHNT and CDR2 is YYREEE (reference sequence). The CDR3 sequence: CASSLDYNTGELFF. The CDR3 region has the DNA TGTGCCAGCAGCTTGGACTACAACACCGGGGAGCTGTTTTTT.

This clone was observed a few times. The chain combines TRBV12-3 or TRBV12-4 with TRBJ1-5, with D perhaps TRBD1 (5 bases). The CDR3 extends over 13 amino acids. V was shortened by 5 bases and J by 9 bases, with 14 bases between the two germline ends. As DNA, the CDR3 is TGTGCCAGCAGTCTGGGGGGGGAGGGGCCCCAGCATTTT. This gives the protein CASSLGGEGPQHF.

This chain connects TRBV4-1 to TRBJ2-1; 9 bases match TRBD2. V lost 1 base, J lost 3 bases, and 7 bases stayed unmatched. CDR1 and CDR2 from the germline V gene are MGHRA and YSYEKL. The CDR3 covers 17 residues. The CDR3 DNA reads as TGCGCCAGCAGCCAAGCGTTTAAGCGGGGGGTCTACAATGAGCAGTTCTTC. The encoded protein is CASSQAFKRGVYNEQFF.

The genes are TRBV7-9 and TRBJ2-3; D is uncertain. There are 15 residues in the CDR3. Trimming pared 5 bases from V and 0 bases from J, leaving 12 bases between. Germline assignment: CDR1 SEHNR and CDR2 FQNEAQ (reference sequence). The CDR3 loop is CASSTSIVSTDTQYF. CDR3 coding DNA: TGTGCCAGCAGCACGAGCATAGTTAGCACAGATACGCAGTATTTT.

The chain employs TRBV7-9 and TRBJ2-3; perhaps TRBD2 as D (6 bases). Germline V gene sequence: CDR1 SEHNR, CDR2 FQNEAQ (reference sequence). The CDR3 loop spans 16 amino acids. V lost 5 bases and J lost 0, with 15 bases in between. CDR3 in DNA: TGTGCCAGCAGCAACCGGGACTGGCCTAGCACAGATACGCAGTATTTT. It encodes CASSNRDWPSTDTQYF.

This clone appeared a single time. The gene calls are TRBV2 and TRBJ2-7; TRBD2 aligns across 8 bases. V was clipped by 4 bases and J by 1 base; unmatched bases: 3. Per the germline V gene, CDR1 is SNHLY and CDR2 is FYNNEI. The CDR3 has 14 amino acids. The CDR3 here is CASSAGLVSYEQYF. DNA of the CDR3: TGTGCCAGCAGTGCGGGACTAGTATCCTACGAGCAGTACTTC.

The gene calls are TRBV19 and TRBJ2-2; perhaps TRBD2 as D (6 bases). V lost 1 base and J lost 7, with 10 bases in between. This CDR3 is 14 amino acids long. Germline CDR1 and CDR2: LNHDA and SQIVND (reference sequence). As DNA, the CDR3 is TGTGCCAGTAGTATAGCGGGGGACCTCGGGGAGCTGTTTTTT. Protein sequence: CASSIAGDLGELFF. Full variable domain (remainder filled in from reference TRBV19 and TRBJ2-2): DGGITQSPKYLFRKEGQNVTLSCEQNLNHDAMYWYRQDPGQGLRLIYYSQIVNDFQKGDIAEGYSVSREKKESFPLTVTSAQKNPTAFYLCASSIAGDLGELFFGEGSRLTVL.